This entry lists 15 T cell receptor beta chains sequenced from one sample in a study of blood T cell repertoires in COVID-19. Repertoires were generated with immunoSEQ multiplex PCR, while TCRdb's copy carries only in-frame clones and drops some. Of roughly 52,000 clones listed, 83% were seen once; the top ten hold approximately 5.2%. The sequenced sample was peripheral blood. The receptors come from a human donor in a cohort sampled during active COVID-19.

The chain joins TRBV4-1 to TRBJ1-4; TRBD1 matches 7 bases. The CDR3 totals 17 residues. V lost 4 bases to trimming and J lost 7 bases; unmatched junction nucleotides: 15. In germline, CDR1 is MGHRA, CDR2 YSYEKL. CDR3 protein: CASSLSWARGRGEKLFF. CDR3 nucleotides: TGCGCCAGCAGCCTCTCCTGGGCTAGGGGGCGAGGTGAAAAACTGTTTTTT.

This chain links TRBV3-1 (or the pseudogene TRBV3-2) with TRBJ1-3; D uncertain. The CDR3 loop spans 14 amino acids. Between the trimmed V and J ends, which lost 0 bases and 9 bases, there was a span of 12 bases. The V gene's germline CDR1 is LGHDT and CDR2 YNNKEL (reference sequence). The CDR3 region is CASSQDAPRSTIYF. CDR3 nucleotides: TGTGCCAGCAGCCAAGATGCGCCTAGGAGCACCATATATTTT.

The rearrangement joins TRBV7-8 to TRBJ2-7; 7 nucleotides line up with TRBD1. V trimming: 5 bases; J trimming: 3 bases; junction bases outside the gene matches: 7. Germline V lookup: CDR1 SGHVS, CDR2 FQNEAQ. The CDR3 covers 14 residues. The CDR3 DNA reads TGTGCCAGCAGCGCAGGGGGACAACACTACGAGCAGTACTTC. Translated, it gives CASSAGGQHYEQYF.

This clone was detected only a few times. This chain links TRBV5-1 with TRBJ2-7, with a weak D call TRBD1 (5 bases). V lost 0 bases, J lost 3 bases, and 10 bases lay in between. Germline V gene data show CDR1 as SGHRS and CDR2 as YFSETQ. CDR3 size: 14 residues. As DNA, the CDR3 is TGCGCCAGCAGCTTGGACAGGTCAAACTACGAGCAGTACTTC. Protein product: CASSLDRSNYEQYF.

This clone is a singleton in its sample. The rearrangement uses TRBV7-9 and TRBJ2-5; perhaps TRBD1 as D (6 bases). With 5 bases removed from V and 4 bases from J, the gap between germline ends came to 17 bases. This CDR3 has 15 residues. The V gene's germline CDR1 is SEHNR and CDR2 FQNEAQ (reference sequence). The CDR3 is CASSSQQGTGETQYF. The CDR3 DNA sequence: TGTGCCAGCAGCAGTCAACAGGGAACGGGAGAGACCCAGTACTTC.

With regard to this clone: The junction differs from germline at one of its ends, possibly a read error. V is TRBV12-3 or TRBV12-4 and J is TRBJ1-5, with TRBD1 matching 8 bases. CDR3 length: 12 amino acids. CDR3 DNA sequence: TGTGCCAGCACTAAAAACAGGGGGGGCCAGGCATTT. Protein: CASTKNRGGQAF.

This clone was detected once. The chain carries TRBV15 and TRBJ2-7; 8 nucleotides match TRBD1. This CDR3 region has 17 residues. Germline V gives CDR1 LNHNV, CDR2 YYDKDF (reference sequence). V shed 2 bases and J 2 bases; nucleotides not matched to a gene: 11. The chain's CDR3 is CATSRKPGQVQPYEQYF. The CDR3 DNA reads TGTGCCACCAGCAGAAAACCGGGACAGGTACAGCCCTACGAGCAGTACTTC.

The rearrangement joins TRBV11-3 to TRBJ2-7; D unclear. Trimming took off 0 bases at V and 0 bases at J, with 9 bases between the two ends. The germline V gene has CDR1 SGHNT and CDR2 YENEEA. This CDR3 is built from 15 residues. CDR3 nucleotide sequence: TGTGCCAGCAGCTTAGATGTACAGAGCTCCTACGAGCAGTACTTC. This encodes CASSLDVQSSYEQYF.

This chain connects TRBV7-8 to TRBJ2-7, with a possible D match to TRBD2 (5 bases). With 5 bases removed from V and 1 base from J, the gap between germline ends came to 12 bases. Germline V CDR1 and CDR2: SGHVS, FQNEAQ. This CDR3 contains 14 residues. CDR3 nucleotides: TGTGCCAGCAGCACCTACCGGGATTCCTACGAGCAGTACTTC. Residues: CASSTYRDSYEQYF.

This rearrangement joins TRBV7-4 to TRBJ2-6, with a possible D match to TRBD1 (5 bases). CDR3 length: 22 residues. V gave up 1 base and J gave up 4 bases, with 29 bases separating them. CDR1 and CDR2 from the germline V gene are SGHVT and SQSDAQ. CDR3 in DNA: TGTGCCAGCAGCTTAGTGGACAACCTCTATTACCAATGCCTGAGGGGGGCCAACGTCCTGACTTTC. It yields the protein CASSLVDNLYYQCLRGANVLTF.

The V call is TRBV2, the J call TRBJ2-7, with 7 bases matching TRBD2. Germline V gene data show CDR1 as SNHLY and CDR2 as FYNNEI. The CDR3 covers 15 residues. Germline trimming cut 4 bases from V and 3 bases from J; bases unmatched to any gene: 9. The CDR3 sequence is CASSAERGGNYEQYF. In DNA, the CDR3 is TGTGCCAGCAGTGCCGAGCGGGGAGGGAACTACGAGCAGTACTTC. Together with reference TRBV2 and TRBJ2-7, the CDR3 gives the full variable domain: EPEVTQTPSHQVTQMGQEVILRCVPISNHLYFYWYRQILGQKVEFLVSFYNNEISEKSEIFDDQFSVERPDGSNFTLKIRSTKLEDSAMYFCASSAERGGNYEQYFGPGTRLTVT.

The V call is TRBV5-6, the J call TRBJ1-6, with TRBD1 matching 7 bases. V lost 0 bases to trimming and J lost 10 bases; unmatched junction nucleotides: 10. Germline CDR1 and CDR2: SGHDT and YYEEEE. This CDR3 comprises 16 residues. CDR3 coding DNA: TGTGCCAGCAGCTTGGTTCAACAGGGGACGGGCTCACCCCTCCACTTT. Translation: CASSLVQQGTGSPLHF.

Here the CDR3 DNA reads TGTGCCAGCAGCTTCGGGAACGCGAACACTGAAGCTTTCTTT. Its translation is CASSFGNANTEAFF. The chain links TRBV11-2 to TRBJ1-1; unclear D gene. CDR1 SGHAT and CDR2 FQNNGV come from the germline V gene. The CDR3 contains 14 residues. Trimming stripped 3 bases from V and 1 base from J, with 9 bases between.

This chain joins TRBV5-1 and TRBJ1-6; tentative D call: TRBD1 (6 bases). The V end was cut by 8 bases, the J end by 7 bases, with 16 bases between. The CDR3 is 14 amino acids. CDR1 and CDR2 (germline): SGHRS, YFSETQ. The CDR3 is CASKEGVPNSPLHF. CDR3 nucleotides: TGCGCCAGTAAAGAGGGGGTACCAAATTCACCCCTCCACTTT.

This clone was counted once. The gene calls are TRBV19 and TRBJ2-7; a weak D match, TRBD1 (5 bases). The V gene's germline CDR1 is LNHDA and CDR2 SQIVND (reference sequence). V shed 6 bases and J shed 2 bases, with 8 bases lying between them. The CDR3 spans 12 residues. The CDR3 DNA reads as TGTGCCAGTAGATCGGACACCTACGAGCAGTACTTC. This codes for CASRSDTYEQYF.